Listed below are T cell receptor beta chains from one sample, sequenced in a study of spatial heterogeneity in lung cancer. TCRdb fed the 5' RACE reads into MiXCR, producing one record per CDR3 protein. The repertoire holds about 13,000 distinct CDR3 sequences, with around 6.3% as singletons. The material sequenced was lung tumor tissue, taken at surgery. These receptors all stem from a female donor with early-stage non-small cell lung cancer. The conserved cysteine and the conserved F or W are not part of the CDR3 here. Each record gives: J gene, V gene, CDR3 length, CDR3 protein.

TRBJ2-2,TRBV9,11,ASSVRGAGELF
TRBJ2-7,TRBV7-2,14,ASSPFAGGLSYEQY
TRBJ1-2,TRBV20-1,9,SAGLNYGYT
TRBJ1-2,TRBV5-4,11,ASSLGRGIGYT
TRBJ1-4,TRBV6-6,13,ASSYSLGQVEKLF
TRBJ2-7,TRBV27,15,ASSLRDSTSYSYEQY
TRBJ2-1,TRBV29-1,11,SVPSKQGHEQF
TRBJ2-1,TRBV24-1,18,ATSDSHTSGSGGTMNEQF
TRBJ2-7,TRBV5-5,11,ASSPGQLWEQY
TRBJ1-3,TRBV11-2,13,ASSYREDSGNTIY
TRBJ2-2,TRBV18,12,ASSPGQNTGELF
TRBJ1-4,TRBV4-3,13,ASSQADRENEKLF
TRBJ2-3,TRBV28,12,ASSLPGGRGTQY
TRBJ2-5,TRBV6-5,13,ASSCGCGSQETQY
TRBJ2-1,TRBV4-1,11,ASSHSWDFRQF
TRBJ2-5,TRBV5-4,12,ASSSLDRPETQY
TRBJ1-3,TRBV28,11,ASSLGGMDTIY
TRBJ1-4,TRBV7-2,13,ASSPDRAGLGKLF
TRBJ1-2,TRBV6-1,13,ASSGGEREGYGYT
TRBJ1-1,TRBV19,13,ASREWDSGGTEAF
TRBJ1-3,TRBV20-1,12,SAADRASGNTIY
TRBJ1-1,TRBV2,10,ASLALGIEAF
TRBJ1-5,TRBV16,11,ASSLQGNQPQH
TRBJ2-7,TRBV7-2,10,ASGVSVHEQY
TRBJ1-1,TRBV12-5,16,ASGYSLGRAGGDTEAF
TRBJ2-3,TRBV27,12,ASSLWRPTDTQY
TRBJ1-1,TRBV20-1,12,SARAGTSVVEAF
TRBJ1-5,TRBV7-9,12,ASSYESSNQPQH
TRBJ2-2,TRBV6-2/TRBV6-3,11,ASGTGFTGELF
TRBJ1-1,TRBV6-6,9,ASRTSPKAF
TRBJ2-2,TRBV9,14,ASSASIGRITGELF
TRBJ1-1,TRBV6-2/TRBV6-3,12,ASSTPPGNTEAF
TRBJ2-6,TRBV11-2,15,ASSPVEGVGGANVLT
TRBJ2-7,TRBV7-2,13,ASSRTGEGTYEQY
TRBJ2-3,TRBV24-1,12,ATSDFSYTDTQY
TRBJ2-3,TRBV3-1,11,ASSQANSDTQY
TRBJ1-1,TRBV20-1,12,SAGQSRGNTEAF
TRBJ2-2,TRBV11-3,11,ASSLYLGRELF
TRBJ2-3,TRBV4-3,14,ASSQDAPGPTDTQY
TRBJ2-1,TRBV6-5,12,ASSRLAGGPEQF
TRBJ2-3,TRBV7-2,13,ASSPEYLLTDTQY
TRBJ1-5,TRBV7-2,13,ASSLVAGQNQPQH
TRBJ2-5,TRBV20-1,14,SARGRSGTQKETQY
TRBJ1-2,TRBV7-2,12,ASSLSRQWDGYT
TRBJ2-1,TRBV28,15,ASSPSGGDRGANEQF
TRBJ1-4,TRBV29-1,12,SVPGQGTNEKLF
TRBJ1-1,TRBV4-3,12,ASSPNTANTEAF
TRBJ2-1,TRBV20-1,14,SARVASGSKGNEQF
TRBJ2-5,TRBV24-1,12,ATSDFRGAETQY
TRBJ1-4,TRBV2,11,ASSAGGKEKLF
TRBJ2-3,TRBV7-2,14,ASSFKAAGGTDTQY
TRBJ2-7,TRBV30,10,AWTLDLTEQY
TRBJ2-1,TRBV29-1,10,SVPGGGNEQF
TRBJ1-3,TRBV9,12,ASSAQGWGDTIY
TRBJ1-1,TRBV28,13,ASSSGGSGNTEAF